The 24 T cell receptor beta chains listed next were all sequenced from one sample in a study of blood T cell repertoires in COVID-19. Clones were sequenced by immunoSEQ multiplex PCR, and TCRdb holds only the in-frame ones, with some missing. The table includes about 190,000 clones, 65% to 85% detected once. What was sequenced was PBMCs or T cells enriched from blood (not recorded which). The source is a woman aged 30 to 39 who had recovered from COVID-19.

The chain couples TRBV11-2 to TRBJ2-7; D is unclear. The CDR3 has 13 amino acids. Between the trimmed V and J ends, which lost 3 bases and 3 bases, there was a span of 9 bases. Germline CDR1 is SGHAT and CDR2 is FQNNGV. In DNA, the CDR3 is TGTGCCAGCAGCTTTCCTGGCCTCTACGAGCAGTACTTC. Translated, it gives CASSFPGLYEQYF.

Only one count was recorded for this clone. The chain uses TRBV6-1 and TRBJ1-2; TRBD1 might be the D (5 bases). In germline, CDR1 is MNHNS, CDR2 SASEGT. This CDR3 has 13 amino acids. Trimming cost V 2 bases and J 4 bases, with 8 bases left between them. CDR3 nucleotide sequence: TGTGCCAGCAGTGAATACAGGCCCTATGGCTACACCTTC. It encodes CASSEYRPYGYTF.

The chain combines TRBV28 with TRBJ2-5, with 11 bases identical to TRBD2. The CDR3 consists of 14 residues. Germline V gene lookup returns CDR1 MDHEN and CDR2 SYDVKM. The V and J ends lost 6 bases and 10 bases, in that order; junction bases with no gene match: 10. The CDR3 sequence: CASSWTSGRGGQYF. Written as DNA, the CDR3 is TGTGCCAGCAGCTGGACTAGCGGGCGGGGGGGCCAGTACTTC. The variable domain in full, with the rest retrieved from reference TRBV28 and TRBJ2-5, is DVKVTQSSRYLVKRTGEKVFLECVQDMDHENMFWYRQDPGLGLRLIYFSYDVKMKEKGDIPEGYSVSREKKERFSLILESASTNQTSMYLCASSWTSGRGGQYFGPGTRLLVL.

This clone showed up just a few times. The rearrangement uses TRBV29-1 and TRBJ1-2, with 9 nucleotides matching TRBD1. CDR1 and CDR2 from the germline V gene are SQVTM and ANQGSEA. CDR3 length: 15 residues. V gave up 4 bases and J gave up 4 bases; unmatched junction bases: 10. The CDR3 coding sequence is TGCAGCGTTGGTGGGACAGGGATGGCCTTCTATGGCTACACCTTC. This translates into CSVGGTGMAFYGYTF. The full variable domain, with the rest looked up from reference TRBV29-1 and TRBJ1-2, is SAVISQKPSRDICQRGTSLTIQCQVDSQVTMMFWYRQQPGQSLTLIATANQGSEATYESGFVIDKFPISRPNLTFSTLTVSNMSPEDSSIYLCSVGGTGMAFYGYTFGSGTRLTVV.

V is TRBV19 and J is TRBJ2-5; perhaps TRBD2 as D (6 bases). Germline V gene sequence: CDR1 LNHDA, CDR2 SQIVND (reference sequence). This CDR3 comprises 13 residues. V was clipped by 3 bases and J by 5 bases, with 10 bases between them. This CDR3 reads CASSMAGRETQYF. The CDR3 region has the DNA TGTGCCAGTAGTATGGCGGGGCGGGAGACCCAGTACTTC.

The chain uses TRBV18 and TRBJ1-3; weak D call: TRBD1 (5 bases). CDR1 is KGHSH, CDR2 LQKENI, per germline. V dropped 4 bases and J dropped 0 bases, with 28 bases sitting between them. CDR3 length: 21 residues. This CDR3 is CASSLKMVTAFDPFSGNTIYF. The CDR3 nucleotides are TGTGCCAGCTCACTAAAGATGGTGACAGCATTTGACCCCTTCTCTGGAAACACCATATATTTT. The entire variable domain, with the rest obtained from reference TRBV18 and TRBJ1-3, is as follows: NAGVMQNPRHLVRRRGQEARLRCSPMKGHSHVYWYRQLPEEGLKFMVYLQKENIIDESGMPKERFSAEFPKEGPSILRIQQVVRGDSAAYFCASSLKMVTAFDPFSGNTIYFGEGSWLTVV.

The rearrangement uses TRBV24-1 and TRBJ2-2; D is possibly TRBD2 (6 bases). This CDR3 contains 15 residues. The V and J ends lost 6 bases and 5 bases respectively, with 15 bases between them. Per the germline V gene, CDR1 is KGHDR and CDR2 is SFDVKD. CDR3: CATSRRDAGTGELFF. The CDR3 bases are TGTGCCACCAGTAGACGGGACGCGGGAACCGGGGAGCTGTTTTTT.

The rearrangement uses TRBV19 and TRBJ2-7, with 8 bases matching TRBD2. The CDR3 is made up of 18 amino acids. Germline CDR1 LNHDA, CDR2 SQIVND (reference sequence). The trim removed 5 bases at V and 4 bases at J, leaving 19 bases unmatched. CDR3: CASSVQASGAGGGYEQYF. The CDR3 DNA is TGTGCCAGTAGTGTCCAGGCTTCGGGTGCGGGAGGTGGGTACGAGCAGTACTTC.

V usage is TRBV9 and J usage is TRBJ1-1; 7 nucleotides line up with TRBD1. The CDR3 covers 15 residues. From germline, CDR1 is SGDLS and CDR2 YYNGEE. V lost 4 bases and J lost 2; bases outside the gene matches: 8. The CDR3 coding sequence is TGTGCCAGCAGCTCAGTACAGGGGCCAAACACTGAAGCTTTCTTT. Amino acid sequence: CASSSVQGPNTEAFF.

The rearrangement uses TRBV28 and TRBJ1-1, with 8 bases lining up with TRBD1. The V segment lost 7 bases and the J segment 5 bases; nucleotides outside the gene matches: 9. The CDR3 is made up of 14 amino acids. Germline V gives CDR1 MDHEN, CDR2 SYDVKM. In nucleotides, the CDR3 is TGTGCCAGCAAAAGGACAGGGCGGACGACTGAAGCTTTCTTT. It yields the protein CASKRTGRTTEAFF.

V gene TRBV5-1 combines with J gene TRBJ2-7; 7 bases agree with TRBD2. Trimming at V came to 4 bases and at J to 3 bases, leaving 1 base not matched to a gene. CDR3 size: 12 residues. Germline V CDR1 and CDR2: SGHRS, YFSETQ. CDR3 amino acids: CASSPGGYEQYV. For the CDR3, the DNA is TGCGCCAGCAGCCCGGGGGGCTACGAGCAGTACGTC.

The gene calls are TRBV18 and TRBJ1-4; no clear D gene. The V end was cut by 0 bases, the J end by 5 bases, with 16 bases between. The CDR3 is 17 residues long. Looked up from germline, CDR1 is KGHSH and CDR2 is LQKENI. CDR3 loop: CASSPPTWENSNEKLFF. The CDR3, as DNA: TGTGCCAGCTCACCACCAACGTGGGAGAACTCCAATGAAAAACTGTTTTTT.

This clone was counted at least ten times. This rearrangement joins TRBV28 to TRBJ2-1; 8 bases match TRBD2. The V segment lost 6 bases and the J segment 5 bases; nucleotides outside the gene matches: 15. This CDR3 spans 17 amino acids. In germline, CDR1 is MDHEN, CDR2 SYDVKM. CDR3 in amino acids: CASSPPGLGNGNNEQFF. CDR3 DNA sequence: TGTGCCAGCAGCCCACCGGGACTAGGGAATGGTAACAATGAGCAGTTCTTC.

The rearrangement joins TRBV7-9 to TRBJ2-7; 7 bases align to TRBD2. The CDR3 runs 15 residues. From germline, CDR1 is SEHNR and CDR2 FQNEAQ (reference sequence). Unmatched junction bases numbered 8, after V lost 5 bases and J lost 1 base. CDR3: CASSQSGEASYEQYV. CDR3 nucleotide sequence: TGTGCCAGCAGCCAGAGCGGGGAAGCATCCTACGAGCAGTACGTC.

The rearrangement uses TRBV30 and TRBJ1-1; perhaps TRBD1 as D (5 bases). The ends were cut back, 0 bases at V and 0 bases at J, with 11 bases in the middle. Germline CDR1 GTSNPN, CDR2 SVGIG (reference sequence). The CDR3 is 15 amino acids. For the CDR3, the DNA is TGTGCCTGGAGTGTAGGGGCCGTCATGAACACTGAAGCTTTCTTT. This sequence encodes CAWSVGAVMNTEAFF. Full variable domain (rest looked up from reference TRBV30 and TRBJ1-1): SQTIHQWPATLVQPVGSPLSLECTVEGTSNPNLYWYRQAAGRGLQLLFYSVGIGQISSEVPQNLSASRPQDRQFILSSKKLLLSDSGFYLCAWSVGAVMNTEAFFGQGTRLTVV.

The chain has TRBV28 and TRBJ2-5; tentatively, D is TRBD2 (6 bases). The germline CDR1 and CDR2 sequences are MDHEN and SYDVKM. V lost 2 bases to trimming and J lost 5 bases, with 9 bases between them. The CDR3 is made up of 13 amino acids. The CDR3 here is CASSLTSPETQYF. The CDR3 DNA reads TGTGCCAGCAGTTTAACTAGCCCTGAGACCCAGTACTTC.

The chain employs TRBV6-7 and TRBJ1-5; possibly TRBD1 for D (5 bases). TRBV6-7 is designated an ORF whose function remains uncertain. The CDR3 extends over 17 amino acids. Trimming left V 8 bases short and J 6 bases short, with 26 bases between. The CDR3 loop reads CASLGDEPGEARQPQHF. The CDR3 nucleotides read TGTGCCAGCTTAGGAGACGAGCCGGGGGAGGCGCGTCAGCCCCAGCATTTT.

The genes are TRBV19 and TRBJ1-5; 9 nucleotides align to TRBD1. Unmatched junction bases numbered 15, after V lost 4 bases and J lost 2 bases. Germline CDR1 and CDR2: LNHDA and SQIVND (reference sequence). The CDR3 is 19 residues long. CDR3 sequence (DNA): TGTGCCAGTAGTAGAGGGGGACAGGGAACCCCCTGGGGCAATCAGCCCCAGCATTTT. This encodes CASSRGGQGTPWGNQPQHF.

The J gene is TRBJ1-1, the V gene TRBV3-1 (or the pseudogene TRBV3-2); 7 positions match TRBD1. This CDR3 region has 14 residues. Trimming at V came to 4 bases and at J to 2 bases, leaving 4 bases not matched to a gene. From germline, CDR1 is LGHDT and CDR2 YNNKEL (reference sequence). The CDR3 region is CASSPRDRNTEAFF. The CDR3 nucleotides are TGTGCCAGCAGCCCCCGGGACAGAAACACTGAAGCTTTCTTT.

V and J are TRBV10-3 and TRBJ2-4, with TRBD1 matching 10 bases. The CDR3 runs to 15 residues. V lost 5 bases to trimming and J lost 6 bases; unmatched junction nucleotides: 7. The germline V gene encodes CDR1 ENHRY and CDR2 SYGVKD. CDR3 residues: CAISPTGGQINIQYF. Written as DNA, the CDR3 is TGTGCCATCAGTCCGACAGGGGGCCAAATAAACATTCAGTACTTC.

The genes are TRBV5-4 and TRBJ1-1, with D possibly being TRBD1 (5 bases). The CDR3 covers 13 residues. The V end lost 4 bases, the J end lost 8 bases, and 15 bases lay between the germline ends. Germline values: CDR1 SGHNT, CDR2 YYREEE (reference sequence). CDR3 in DNA: TGTGCCAGCAGCCCCCGGGACTACAAAGAAGCTTTCTTT. Amino acids: CASSPRDYKEAFF. Looking up the rest from reference TRBV5-4 and TRBJ1-1 gives the full variable domain: ETGVTQSPTHLIKTRGQQVTLRCSSQSGHNTVSWYQQALGQGPQFIFQYYREEENGRGNFPPRFSGLQFPNYSSELNVNALELDDSALYLCASSPRDYKEAFFGQGTRLTVV.

This clone was seen a single time. V and J are TRBV7-2 and TRBJ1-1, with 7 bases fitting TRBD1. Germline V CDR1 and CDR2: SGHTA, FQGNSA. This CDR3 has 13 residues. After removal of 5 bases from V and 3 bases from J, the junction contained 3 bases not matched to a gene. CDR3 nucleotides: TGTGCCAGCAGCAGGCAGGGGGACACTGAAGCTTTCTTT. Translated: CASSRQGDTEAFF. The full variable domain, its missing parts supplied by reference TRBV7-2 and TRBJ1-1, is GAGVSQSPSNKVTEKGKDVELRCDPISGHTALYWYRQSLGQGLEFLIYFQGNSAPDKSGLPSDRFSAERTGGSVSTLTIQRTQQEDSAVYLCASSRQGDTEAFFGQGTRLTVV.

The chain links TRBV3-1 (or the pseudogene TRBV3-2) to TRBJ1-4; 7 bases fit TRBD1. The J segment lost 4 bases and the V segment lost 8 bases, leaving 7 bases of the junction unmatched. Germline assignment: CDR1 LGHDT and CDR2 YNNKEL (reference sequence). The CDR3 is 14 residues long. In nucleotides, the CDR3 is TGTGCCAGCGGCAACAGGGGAGGTAATGAAAAACTGTTTTTT. This codes for CASGNRGGNEKLFF.

V and J are TRBV11-2 and TRBJ1-2; TRBD1 agrees at 10 bases. This CDR3 comprises 16 residues. V gave up 5 bases and J gave up 5 bases; unmatched junction bases: 11. CDR1 and CDR2 (germline): SGHAT, FQNNGV. This CDR3 reads CASSTQTGTGEYGYTF. CDR3 bases: TGTGCCAGCAGCACCCAAACCGGGACAGGGGAATATGGCTACACCTTC.